The entry below gives a single TCR beta chain sequence along with its context. Its cognate antigen has yet to be identified. The input lacks base qualities; no much larger clone sits a single base away. CDR1 and CDR2 are drawn from the germline V gene: SGHTA, FQGTGA. The CDR3 runs 15 amino acids, cysteine and phenylalanine included. The CDR3 DNA has 45 bases and is translated from base 1. V is trimmed back by 5 bases and J by 3 bases, and the junction contains 9 bases that no gene match accounts for. The library was made by PCR. The sequencer was an Illumina HiSeq 2500. Unique molecular identifiers were incorporated into TCR beta cDNA libraries to reduce PCR and sequencing biases. Roughly 0.5 million cDNA molecules were obtained per 1 to 10 million input T cells, so each molecule approximated one T cell. The patient libraries were prepared and sequenced with the same protocol used for the earlier healthy control dataset. Samples belonging to the same batch were prepared together, multiplexed and sequenced on a shared HiSeq lane. Regarding the original processing steps: MIGEC was used to process the raw barcoded reads, and molecular identifier groups with only a single read were discarded before consensus assembly and CDR3 extraction. VDJtools was used for post-analysis of the clonotype tables, and diversity was normalized by down-sampling every dataset to the size of the smallest sample. Repertoire overlap clustering matched CDR3 amino acid but not nucleotide sequences to correct batch-related cross-sample contamination. TCRdb reran the public reads through fastp at Q25 and MiXCR, keeping productive beta chains. Rows with one shared CDR3 protein collapse into an entry with the most common genes and DNA. These V and J calls originate from TCRdb's pipeline instead of the authors' own analysis. For this sample the table gives about 540,000 distinct CDR3 sequences, of which 34% were detected only once. The ten largest clones represent about 6% of the sample.

To demonstrate the VDJtools post-analysis software, TCR beta repertoires were profiled from the peripheral blood of 10 to 15 young patients with multiple sclerosis. The multiple sclerosis patients were children and adolescents ranging in age from about 6 to 17 years. The data were obtained in a study of post-analysis software for immune sequencing data (dated by TCRdb to the mid-2010s). At the level of the whole study: The recorded disease courses included relapsing-remitting, secondary progressive and progressive-relapsing multiple sclerosis, and some patients had no subtype annotation. The multiple sclerosis patient repertoires were compared with some twelve previously published healthy control repertoires from donors aged about 6 to 26 years. A subset of samples was prepared in parallel using single-end sample barcoding, then pooled and co-amplified after Illumina adapter ligation.

The investigation overall reported the following: Direct clustering with F measure showed strong co-clustering of samples prepared in the same batch, prompting a batch-effect correction. Roughly 5 TRBV segments, including TRBV5-6, TRBV5-1 and TRBV20-1, were significantly more frequent in patients than controls. Normalized Chao1 diversity was significantly lower in multiple sclerosis patients than controls, suggesting substantial peripheral T-cell clonal expansion. The control group was slightly older than the multiple sclerosis patient group.

The sequence derives from a girl aged 2-17 years with multiple sclerosis. The receptor chain draws on TRBV7-3 and TRBJ2-7; 8 bases in the junction line up with TRBD1. Source material: blood. The nucleotide sequence is given as TGTGCCAGCAGCCTAAGTGGCAGGGGGCTCTACGAGCAGTACTTC. Its protein product is CASSLSGRGLYEQYF.